This T cell receptor (beta chain) derives from a study of PD-L1 blockade in urothelial cancer. Study-wide background: After treatment start, blood was analyzed at 3 weeks (second dose) and at 6 weeks. Median T cell yield per blood sample was 110,000 to 150,000 cells.

As for time point: pretreatment peripheral blood. Diagnoses among patients were locally advanced or metastatic urothelial carcinoma. TCRdb's table, derived via immunoSEQ multiplex PCR, lists solely in-frame clones and lacks some. The repertoire has some 50,000 clones, 87% of them found once; the top ten carry around 15%. The CDR3 loop spans 15 amino acids. The ends lost 4 bases at V and 6 bases at J; junction bases unmatched: 6. Germline CDR1 is KGHSH and CDR2 is LQKENI. The sequenced sample was PBMCs, obtained around atezolizumab (anti-PD-L1) treatment. This chain links TRBV18 with TRBJ1-1; 12 positions match TRBD1. The receptor comes from a woman aged 55 to 70 with urothelial cancer. In DNA, the CDR3 is TGTGCCAGCTCACGGAGGGACAGGGGGCTCCCTGAAGCTTTCTTT. Protein product: CASSRRDRGLPEAFF.